The TCR beta chain under discussion was sequenced for a study of cytotoxic CD8 clonotypes in ibrutinib-treated CLL. The CDR3 is 17 residues long. The V end was cut by 0 bases, the J end by 10 bases, with 22 bases between. Germline V CDR1 and CDR2: SGHRS, YFSETQ. Only in-frame clones appear in the TCRdb table, and some are missing; sequencing was by immunoSEQ multiplex PCR. The sample carries approximately 340,000 clones, roughly 70% recorded once. This sample comprised PBMCs, obtained after 36 months of ibrutinib treatment. The receptor comes from a human donor with chronic lymphocytic leukemia. The chain carries TRBV5-1 and TRBJ1-4, with D perhaps TRBD1 (6 bases). The CDR3 loop reads CASSLAGLQGGFGKLFF. In DNA form, the CDR3 reads TGCGCCAGCAGCTTGGCAGGGTTACAGGGTGGTTTTGGAAAACTGTTTTTT. Based on the CDR3 plus reference TRBV5-1 and TRBJ1-4, the full variable domain is KAGVTQTPRYLIKTRGQQVTLSCSPISGHRSVSWYQQTPGQGLQFLFEYFSETQRNKGNFPGRFSGRQFSNSRSEMNVSTLELGDSALYLCASSLAGLQGGFGKLFFGSGTQLSVL.